Described below is a single T cell receptor beta chain sequence and its context. Germline V gene lookup returns CDR1 ENHRY and CDR2 SYGVKD. Trimming left V 4 bases short and J 8 bases short, with 13 bases between. The CDR3 contains 13 residues. The data were obtained in a study of control samples from healthy donors and cancer patients. Clones were read by immunoSEQ multiplex PCR, and TCRdb kept only the in-frame ones, dropping some. There are about 55,000 clones in the sample; approximately 95% occur only once, and approximately 1.1% lies in the top ten. The specimen sequenced was blood. This TCR was recovered from a woman under 30 in good health. J is TRBJ2-3 and V is TRBV10-3; D remains unclear. CDR3 in amino acids: CAISATNPATQYF. The DNA for the CDR3 is TGTGCCATCAGTGCCACCAATCCCGCTACGCAGTATTTT.